The T cell receptor (beta chain) under discussion was sequenced for a study of PD-1 blockade in classical Hodgkin lymphoma. Across the study: Nivolumab dosing for patients was 3 mg/kg, administered intravenously every 2 weeks. Overall study findings and caveats: Complete responders matched newly diagnosed patients in baseline diversity. Reports described newly diagnosed patients as having lower baseline TCR diversity than healthy donors. Unlike CD8+ TCR diversity, which did not rise significantly by C4D1, CD4+ TCR diversity did.

This CDR3 is built from 15 residues. The germline CDR1 and CDR2 sequences are SQVTM and ANQGSEA. V trimming: 6 bases; J trimming: 1 base; junction bases outside the gene matches: 8. TCRdb's copy holds only in-frame clones and misses some; the assay was immunoSEQ multiplex PCR. The repertoire holds 50,000 to 85,000 clones, with over 55% as singletons. Every patient was affected by relapse after autologous stem cell transplantation, while exposure to brentuximab vedotin was not uniform. A note on this clone: The target antigen is unknown.

The sequencing used peripheral blood mononuclear cells (PBMCs), collected before the second cycle of nivolumab. This receptor was identified in a human donor with classical Hodgkin lymphoma. The rearrangement links TRBV29-1 to TRBJ2-1, with 8 bases matching TRBD2. The CDR3 region is CSVIEGLGSYNEQFF. CDR3 nucleotide sequence: TGCAGCGTCATCGAGGGACTAGGGTCCTACAATGAGCAGTTCTTC.